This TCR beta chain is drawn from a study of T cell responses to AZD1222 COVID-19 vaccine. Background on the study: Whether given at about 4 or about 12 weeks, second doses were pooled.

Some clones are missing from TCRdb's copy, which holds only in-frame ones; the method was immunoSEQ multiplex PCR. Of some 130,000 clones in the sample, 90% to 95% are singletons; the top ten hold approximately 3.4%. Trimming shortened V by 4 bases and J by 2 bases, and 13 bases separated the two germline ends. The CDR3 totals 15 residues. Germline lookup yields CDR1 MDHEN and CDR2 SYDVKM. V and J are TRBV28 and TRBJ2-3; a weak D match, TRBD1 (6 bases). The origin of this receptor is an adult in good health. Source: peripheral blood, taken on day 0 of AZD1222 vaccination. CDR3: CASSSRQEFTDTQYF. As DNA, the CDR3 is TGTGCCAGCAGTTCCCGACAGGAATTCACAGATACGCAGTATTTT.